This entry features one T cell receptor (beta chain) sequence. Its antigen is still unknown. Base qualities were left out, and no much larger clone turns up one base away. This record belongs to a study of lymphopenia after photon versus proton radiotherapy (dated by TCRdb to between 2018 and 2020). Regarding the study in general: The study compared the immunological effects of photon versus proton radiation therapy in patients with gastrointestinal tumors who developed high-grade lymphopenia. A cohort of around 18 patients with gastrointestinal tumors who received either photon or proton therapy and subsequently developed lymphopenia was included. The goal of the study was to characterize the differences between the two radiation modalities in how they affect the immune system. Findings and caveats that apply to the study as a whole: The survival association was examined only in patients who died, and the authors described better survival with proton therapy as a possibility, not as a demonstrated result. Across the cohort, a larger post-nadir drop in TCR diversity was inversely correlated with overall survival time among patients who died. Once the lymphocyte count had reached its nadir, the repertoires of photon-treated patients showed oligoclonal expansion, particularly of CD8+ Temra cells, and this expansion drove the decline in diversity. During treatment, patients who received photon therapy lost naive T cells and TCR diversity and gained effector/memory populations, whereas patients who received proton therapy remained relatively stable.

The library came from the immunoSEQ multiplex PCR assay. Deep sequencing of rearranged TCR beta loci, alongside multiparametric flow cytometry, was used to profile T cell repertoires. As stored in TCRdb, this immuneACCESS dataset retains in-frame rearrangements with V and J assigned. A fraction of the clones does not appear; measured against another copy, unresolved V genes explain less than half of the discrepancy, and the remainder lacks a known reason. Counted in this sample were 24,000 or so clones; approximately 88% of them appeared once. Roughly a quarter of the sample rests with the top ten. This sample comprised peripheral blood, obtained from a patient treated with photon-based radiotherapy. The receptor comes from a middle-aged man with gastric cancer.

The DNA sequence reads TGTGCCAGCAGCTTAAATATGCGGGGCACAGATACGCAGTATTTT. This gives the protein CASSLNMRGTDTQYF. Recombination linked TRBV11-1 to TRBJ2-3; the D gene is perhaps TRBD2, from 5 matching bases. Based on the germline V gene (reference sequence), the CDR1 and CDR2 sequences are SGHAT and FQDESV. CDR3 length: 15 amino acids, cysteine to phenylalanine. The only DNA kept is the CDR3, 45 bases in frame from the first base. The junction carries 10 bases between V and J, which are trimmed by 2 bases and 1 base respectively. Reference TRBV11-1 and TRBJ2-3 genes cover what lies past the CDR3, so the full variable domain is EAEVAQSPRYKITEKSQAVAFWCDPISGHATLYWYRQILGQGPELLVQFQDESVVDDSQLPKDRFSAERLKGVDSTLKIQPAELGDSAMYLCASSLNMRGTDTQYFGPGTRLTVL.